This TCR beta chain was recovered during a study of cytomegalovirus exposure and HLA in healthy donors. The CDR3 consists of 16 residues. Germline V lookup: CDR1 MNHEY, CDR2 SMNVEV (reference sequence). The trim removed 2 bases at V and 2 bases at J, leaving 8 bases unmatched. The PCR employed 60 Vbeta primers together with 13 Jbeta primers. The repertoire was sequenced with immunoSEQ multiplex PCR; TCRdb's copy has only in-frame clones and lacks some. The table lists over 100,000 clones, more than 70% of them singletons. Study-wide points: The study labeled 164 TCR beta chains cytomegalovirus-associated. Fewer N-insertions than the approximately 700-donor mean were reportedly shown by an Asian-associated ancestry cluster in a later analysis.

Remarks on this clone: As yet, its antigen is unknown.

The receptor was derived from a man aged 45-65 years in good health and CMV-seropositive. The V and J genes are TRBV27 and TRBJ2-7; TRBD2 matches at 8 bases. The specimen was PBMCs. The CDR3, as DNA: TGTGCCAGCAGTTTAGTCGGGGGGGCGAGAGCCTACGAGCAGTACTTC. This codes for CASSLVGGARAYEQYF.